This TCR beta chain is from a study of T cell changes during pregnancy in multiple sclerosis. TCRdb's copy holds only in-frame clones and misses some; the assay was immunoSEQ multiplex PCR. Found here are about 47,000 clones, 85% to 90% of them singletons; the top ten hold 6.5% to 8.5%. Here the sequenced sample was CD8+ T cells from peripheral blood mononuclear cells, taken in the second trimester of pregnancy. This TCR was recovered from a female donor with multiple sclerosis, enrolled in a pregnancy study.

CDR3 residues: CASSLVVGDISHNEQFF. CDR3 sequence (DNA): TGTGCCAGCAGCTTGGTCGTTGGGGACATATCCCACAATGAGCAGTTCTTC. The rearrangement joins TRBV5-6 to TRBJ2-1, with D perhaps matching TRBD1 (6 bases). Germline V CDR1 and CDR2: SGHDT, YYEEEE. The CDR3 has 17 residues. V was pared by 0 bases and J by 5 bases, with 18 bases between.